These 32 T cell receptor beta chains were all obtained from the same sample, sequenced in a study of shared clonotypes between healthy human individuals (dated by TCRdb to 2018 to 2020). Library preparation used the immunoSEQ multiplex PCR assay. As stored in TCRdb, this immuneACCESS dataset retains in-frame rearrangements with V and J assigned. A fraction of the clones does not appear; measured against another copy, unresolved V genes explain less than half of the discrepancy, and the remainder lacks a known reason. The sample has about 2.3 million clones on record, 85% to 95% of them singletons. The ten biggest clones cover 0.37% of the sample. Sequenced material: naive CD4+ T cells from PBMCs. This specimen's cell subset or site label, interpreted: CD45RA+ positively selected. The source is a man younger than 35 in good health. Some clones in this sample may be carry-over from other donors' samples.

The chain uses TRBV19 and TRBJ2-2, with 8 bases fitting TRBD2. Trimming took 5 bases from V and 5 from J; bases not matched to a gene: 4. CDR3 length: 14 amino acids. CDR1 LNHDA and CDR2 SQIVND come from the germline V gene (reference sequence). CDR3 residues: CASSPPSGTGELFF. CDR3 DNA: TGTGCCAGTAGTCCGCCTAGCGGGACCGGGGAGCTGTTTTTT.

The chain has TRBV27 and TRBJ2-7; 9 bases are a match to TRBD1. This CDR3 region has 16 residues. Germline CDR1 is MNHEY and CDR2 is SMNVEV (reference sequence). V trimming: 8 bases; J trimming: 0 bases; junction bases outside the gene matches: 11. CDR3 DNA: TGTGCCAGCCCGTTTCGGGACAGGGTGAGCTCCTACGAGCAGTACTTC. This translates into CASPFRDRVSSYEQYF.

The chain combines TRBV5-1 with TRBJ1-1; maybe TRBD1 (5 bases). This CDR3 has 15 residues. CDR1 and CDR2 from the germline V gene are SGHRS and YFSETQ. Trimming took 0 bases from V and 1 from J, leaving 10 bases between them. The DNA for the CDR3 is TGCGCCAGCAGCTTGGCGGTGACAGCGAACACTGAAGCTTTCTTT. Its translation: CASSLAVTANTEAFF.

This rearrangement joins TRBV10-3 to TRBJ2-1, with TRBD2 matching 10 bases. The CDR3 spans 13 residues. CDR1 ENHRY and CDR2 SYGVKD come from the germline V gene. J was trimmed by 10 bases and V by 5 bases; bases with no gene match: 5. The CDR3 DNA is TGTGCCATCAGTATAGCGGGAGGCCGCGAGCAGTTCTTC. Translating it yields CAISIAGGREQFF.

CDR3 sequence: CATSRPRAGEDEQYF. In nucleotides, the CDR3 is TGTGCCACCAGCAGACCCCGGGCAGGGGAAGACGAGCAGTACTTC. This sequence joins TRBV15 and TRBJ2-7; possible D gene TRBD1, 6 bases. The ends were cut back, 2 bases at V and 5 bases at J, with 16 bases in the middle. CDR3 length equals 15 residues. Germline CDR1 LNHNV, CDR2 YYDKDF (reference sequence).

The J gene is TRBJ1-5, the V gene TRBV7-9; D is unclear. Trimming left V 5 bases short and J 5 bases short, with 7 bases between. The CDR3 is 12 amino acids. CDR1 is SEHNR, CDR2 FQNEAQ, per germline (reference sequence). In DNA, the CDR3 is TGTGCCAGCAGCATAGGGTATCAGCCCCAGCATTTT. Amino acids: CASSIGYQPQHF.

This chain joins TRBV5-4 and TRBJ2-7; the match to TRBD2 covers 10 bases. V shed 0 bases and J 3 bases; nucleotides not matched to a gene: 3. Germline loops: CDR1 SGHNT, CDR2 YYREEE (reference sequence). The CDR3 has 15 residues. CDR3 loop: CASSLELAGLYEQYF. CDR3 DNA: TGTGCCAGCAGCTTGGAACTAGCGGGGCTCTACGAGCAGTACTTC. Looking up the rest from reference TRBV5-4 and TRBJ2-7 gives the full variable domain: ETGVTQSPTHLIKTRGQQVTLRCSSQSGHNTVSWYQQALGQGPQFIFQYYREEENGRGNFPPRFSGLQFPNYSSELNVNALELDDSALYLCASSLELAGLYEQYFGPGTRLTVT.

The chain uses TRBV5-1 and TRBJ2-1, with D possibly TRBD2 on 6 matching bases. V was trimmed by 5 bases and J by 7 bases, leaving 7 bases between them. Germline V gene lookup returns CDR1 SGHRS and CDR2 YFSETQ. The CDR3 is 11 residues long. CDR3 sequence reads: CASRRGNEQFF. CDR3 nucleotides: TGCGCCAGCAGACGGGGGAATGAGCAGTTCTTC.

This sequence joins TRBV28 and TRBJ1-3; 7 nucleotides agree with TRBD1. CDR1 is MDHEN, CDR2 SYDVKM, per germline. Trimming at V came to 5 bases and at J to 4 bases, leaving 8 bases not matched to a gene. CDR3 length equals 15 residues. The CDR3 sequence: CASSPTGKMGNTIYF. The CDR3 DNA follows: TGTGCCAGCAGTCCGACAGGGAAGATGGGAAACACCATATATTTT.

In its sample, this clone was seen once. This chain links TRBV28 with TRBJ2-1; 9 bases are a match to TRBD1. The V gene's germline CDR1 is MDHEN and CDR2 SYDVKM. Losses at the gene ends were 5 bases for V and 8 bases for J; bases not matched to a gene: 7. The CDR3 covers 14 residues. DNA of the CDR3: TGTGCCAGCAGTCCGGGGACAGGGATCGATGAGCAGTTCTTC. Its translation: CASSPGTGIDEQFF.

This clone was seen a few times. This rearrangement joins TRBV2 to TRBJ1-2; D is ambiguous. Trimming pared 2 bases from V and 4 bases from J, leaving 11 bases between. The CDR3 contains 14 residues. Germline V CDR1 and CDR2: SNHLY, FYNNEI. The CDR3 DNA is TGTGCCAGCAGTGAATTGGGCGGAGCCTATGGCTACACCTTC. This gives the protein CASSELGGAYGYTF.

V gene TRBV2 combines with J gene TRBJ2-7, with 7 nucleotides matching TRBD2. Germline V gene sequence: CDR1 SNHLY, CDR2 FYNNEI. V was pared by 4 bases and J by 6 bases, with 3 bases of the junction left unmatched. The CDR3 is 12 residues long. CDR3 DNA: TGTGCCAGCAGTGGGGAGGGTGGCGAGCAGTACTTC. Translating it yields CASSGEGGEQYF.

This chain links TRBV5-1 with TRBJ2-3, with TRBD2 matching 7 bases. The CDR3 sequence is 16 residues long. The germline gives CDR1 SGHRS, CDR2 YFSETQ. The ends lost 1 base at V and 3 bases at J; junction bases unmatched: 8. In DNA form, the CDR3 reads TGCGCCAGCAGCTTGCTCGCGGGAGACGCGACAGATACGCAGTATTTT. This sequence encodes CASSLLAGDATDTQYF. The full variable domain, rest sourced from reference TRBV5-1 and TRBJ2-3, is KAGVTQTPRYLIKTRGQQVTLSCSPISGHRSVSWYQQTPGQGLQFLFEYFSETQRNKGNFPGRFSGRQFSNSRSEMNVSTLELGDSALYLCASSLLAGDATDTQYFGPGTRLTVL.

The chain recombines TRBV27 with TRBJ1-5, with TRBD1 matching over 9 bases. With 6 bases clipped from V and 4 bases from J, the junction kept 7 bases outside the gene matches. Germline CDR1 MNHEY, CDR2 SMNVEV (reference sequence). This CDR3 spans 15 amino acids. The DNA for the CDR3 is TGTGCCAGCAGCCCGACAGGGGGTCTGAATCAGCCCCAGCATTTT. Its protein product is CASSPTGGLNQPQHF.

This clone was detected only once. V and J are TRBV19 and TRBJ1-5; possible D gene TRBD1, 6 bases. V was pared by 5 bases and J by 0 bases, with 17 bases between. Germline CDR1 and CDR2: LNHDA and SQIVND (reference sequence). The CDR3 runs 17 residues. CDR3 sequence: CASSLEDRRYSNQPQHF. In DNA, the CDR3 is TGTGCCAGTAGTCTGGAAGACAGGCGATATAGCAATCAGCCCCAGCATTTT.

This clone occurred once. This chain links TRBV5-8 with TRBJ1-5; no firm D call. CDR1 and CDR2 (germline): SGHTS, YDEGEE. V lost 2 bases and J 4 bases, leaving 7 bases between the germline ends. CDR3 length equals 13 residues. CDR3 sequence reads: CASSFGQNQPQHF. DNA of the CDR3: TGTGCCAGCAGCTTCGGTCAGAATCAGCCCCAGCATTTT.

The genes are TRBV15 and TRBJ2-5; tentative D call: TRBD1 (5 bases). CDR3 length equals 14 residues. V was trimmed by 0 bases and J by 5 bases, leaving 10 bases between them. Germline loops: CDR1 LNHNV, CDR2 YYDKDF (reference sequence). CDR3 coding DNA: TGTGCCACCAGCAGAGACAGGGCGTTGGAGACCCAGTACTTC. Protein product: CATSRDRALETQYF.

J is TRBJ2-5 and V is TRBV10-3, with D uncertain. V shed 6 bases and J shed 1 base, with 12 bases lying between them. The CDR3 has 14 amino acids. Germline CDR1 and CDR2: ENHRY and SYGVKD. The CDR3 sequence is CAIRARLSQETQYF. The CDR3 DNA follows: TGTGCCATCAGGGCCCGGCTATCCCAAGAGACCCAGTACTTC.

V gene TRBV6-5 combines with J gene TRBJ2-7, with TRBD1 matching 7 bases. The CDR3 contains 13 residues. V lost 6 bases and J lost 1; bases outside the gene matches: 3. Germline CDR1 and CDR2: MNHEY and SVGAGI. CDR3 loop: CASRSGQSYEQYF. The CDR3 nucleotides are TGTGCCAGCAGGTCGGGACAGTCCTACGAGCAGTACTTC.

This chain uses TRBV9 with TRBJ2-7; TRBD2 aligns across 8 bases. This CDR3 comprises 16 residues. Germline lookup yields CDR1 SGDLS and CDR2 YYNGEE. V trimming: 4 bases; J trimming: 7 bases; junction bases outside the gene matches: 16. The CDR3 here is CASSLRSLTRGGEQYF. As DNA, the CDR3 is TGTGCCAGCAGCTTAAGGTCACTCACCCGGGGGGGTGAGCAGTACTTC.

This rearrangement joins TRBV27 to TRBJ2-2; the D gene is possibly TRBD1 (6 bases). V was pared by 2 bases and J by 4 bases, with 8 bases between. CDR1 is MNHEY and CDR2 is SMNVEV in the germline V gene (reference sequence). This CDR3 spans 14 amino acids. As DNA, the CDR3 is TGTGCCAGCAGTTTAAGGGGGAGCACCGGGGAGCTGTTTTTT. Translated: CASSLRGSTGELFF.

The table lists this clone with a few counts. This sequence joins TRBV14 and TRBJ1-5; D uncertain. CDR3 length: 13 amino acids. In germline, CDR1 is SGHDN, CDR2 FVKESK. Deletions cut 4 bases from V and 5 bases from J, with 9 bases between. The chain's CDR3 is CASSLGGYQPQHF. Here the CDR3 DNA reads TGTGCCAGCAGCCTCGGAGGTTATCAGCCCCAGCATTTT.

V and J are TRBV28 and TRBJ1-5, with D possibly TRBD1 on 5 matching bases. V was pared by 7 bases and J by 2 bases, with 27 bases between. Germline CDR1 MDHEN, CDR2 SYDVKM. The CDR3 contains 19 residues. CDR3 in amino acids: CASTQPQGFLSFGNQPQHF. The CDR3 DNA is TGTGCCAGCACCCAACCGCAGGGATTTTTGAGTTTTGGCAATCAGCCCCAGCATTTT.

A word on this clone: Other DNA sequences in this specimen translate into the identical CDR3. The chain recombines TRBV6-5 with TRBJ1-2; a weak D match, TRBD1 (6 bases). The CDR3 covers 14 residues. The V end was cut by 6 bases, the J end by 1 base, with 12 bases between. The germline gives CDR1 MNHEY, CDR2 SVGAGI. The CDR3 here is CASRSTGGNYGYTF. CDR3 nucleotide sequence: TGTGCCAGCAGGTCGACAGGCGGTAACTATGGCTACACCTTC.

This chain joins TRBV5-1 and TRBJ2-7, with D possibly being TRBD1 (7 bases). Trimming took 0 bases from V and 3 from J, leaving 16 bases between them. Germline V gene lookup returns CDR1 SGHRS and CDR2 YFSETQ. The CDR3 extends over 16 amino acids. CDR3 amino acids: CASSLDLRQGGYEQYF. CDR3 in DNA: TGCGCCAGCAGCTTGGATCTACGGCAGGGGGGCTACGAGCAGTACTTC.

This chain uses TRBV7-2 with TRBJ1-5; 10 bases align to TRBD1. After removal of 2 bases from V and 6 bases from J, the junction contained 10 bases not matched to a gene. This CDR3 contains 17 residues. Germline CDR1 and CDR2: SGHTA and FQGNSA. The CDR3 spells CASSLTSATGGLQPQHF. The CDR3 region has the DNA TGTGCCAGCAGCTTAACATCCGCGACAGGGGGCCTTCAGCCCCAGCATTTT.

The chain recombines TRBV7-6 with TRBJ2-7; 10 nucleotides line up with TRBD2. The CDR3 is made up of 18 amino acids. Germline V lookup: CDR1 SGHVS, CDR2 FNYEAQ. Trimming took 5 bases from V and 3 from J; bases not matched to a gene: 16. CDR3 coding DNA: TGTGCCAGCAGCCGCGGACCCATGGCTAGCGGGAGATTCTACGAGCAGTACTTC. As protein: CASSRGPMASGRFYEQYF.

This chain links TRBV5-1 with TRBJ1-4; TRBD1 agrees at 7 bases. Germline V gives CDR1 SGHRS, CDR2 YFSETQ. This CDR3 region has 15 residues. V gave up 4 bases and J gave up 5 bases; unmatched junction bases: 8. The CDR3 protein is CASSRRQGSNEKLFF. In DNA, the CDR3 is TGCGCCAGCAGCAGGCGACAGGGATCAAATGAAAAACTGTTTTTT.

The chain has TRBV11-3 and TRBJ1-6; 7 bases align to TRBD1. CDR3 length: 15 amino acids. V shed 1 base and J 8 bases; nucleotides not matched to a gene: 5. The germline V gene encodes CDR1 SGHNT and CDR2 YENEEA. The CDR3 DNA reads TGTGCCAGCAGCTTAGGCGGGACAGCTTATTCACCCCTCCACTTT. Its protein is CASSLGGTAYSPLHF. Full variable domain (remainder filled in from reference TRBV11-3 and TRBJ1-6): EAGVVQSPRYKIIEKKQPVAFWCNPISGHNTLYWYLQNLGQGPELLIRYENEEAVDDSQLPKDRFSAERLKGVDSTLKIQPAELGDSAVYLCASSLGGTAYSPLHFGNGTRLTVT.

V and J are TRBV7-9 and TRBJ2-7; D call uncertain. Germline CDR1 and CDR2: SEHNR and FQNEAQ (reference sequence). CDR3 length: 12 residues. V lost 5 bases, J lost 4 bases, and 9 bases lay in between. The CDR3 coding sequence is TGTGCCAGCAGCCCGGATTTTTACGAGCAGTACTTC. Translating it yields CASSPDFYEQYF. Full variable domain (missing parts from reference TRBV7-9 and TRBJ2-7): DTGVSQNPRHKITKRGQNVTFRCDPISEHNRLYWYRQTLGQGPEFLTYFQNEAQLEKSRLLSDRFSAERPKGSFSTLEIQRTEQGDSAMYLCASSPDFYEQYFGPGTRLTVT.

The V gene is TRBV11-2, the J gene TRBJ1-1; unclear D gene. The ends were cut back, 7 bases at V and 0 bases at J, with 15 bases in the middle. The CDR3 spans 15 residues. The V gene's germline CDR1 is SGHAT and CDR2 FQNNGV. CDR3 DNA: TGTGCCAGCACCCTCGATCGTATCATGAACACTGAAGCTTTCTTT. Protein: CASTLDRIMNTEAFF.

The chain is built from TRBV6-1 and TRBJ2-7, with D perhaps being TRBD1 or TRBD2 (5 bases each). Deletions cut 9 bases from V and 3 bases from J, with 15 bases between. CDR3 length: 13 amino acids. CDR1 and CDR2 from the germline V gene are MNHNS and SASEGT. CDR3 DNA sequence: TGTGCCAGTGAGCCGGGACCCTACTACGAGCAGTACTTC. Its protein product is CASEPGPYYEQYF.